The TCR beta chain described here comes from a study of shared clonotypes between healthy human individuals. Findings of the study overall: There were few donors, and this limited the genetic and exposure-history diversity represented.

On this clone itself: The antigen remains unidentified.

Assay runs were performed at deep level. In replicate PCRs of unsorted PBMC, 250 to 300 ng DNA, roughly 30,000 T cell genomes, was used. Libraries were prepared by immunoSEQ multiplex PCR; TCRdb keeps only in-frame clonotypes and omits some of them. Found here are some 480,000 clones, around 79% of them singletons; the top ten hold 10% to 15%. The sequence came from a woman aged 40 to 50 in good health. Some clones in this sample may be carry-over from other donors' samples. The sample comprised PBMCs.

The CDR3 is CASRRRLAGRGGELFF. Here the CDR3 DNA reads TGTGCCAGCAGGAGGCGACTAGCGGGAAGGGGCGGGGAGCTGTTTTTT. V is TRBV2 and J is TRBJ2-2; 11 nucleotides align to TRBD2. This CDR3 is built from 16 residues. The germline gives CDR1 SNHLY, CDR2 FYNNEI. Trimming at V came to 6 bases and at J to 7 bases, leaving 10 bases not matched to a gene.